This T cell receptor beta chain was sequenced for a study of cytomegalovirus exposure and HLA in healthy donors (dated by TCRdb to 2016 to 2017). Concerning the study at large: In an earlier analysis of around 540 of the donors, roughly 300 Gb of sequence data and about 110 million unique TCR beta sequences from about 179 million T cells were reported. An early release that covered fewer than 750 HLA-typed donors contained approximately 290 gigabases of sequencing data and tens of millions of unique TCR sequences. The genetic ancestry cluster associated with self-reported Caucasian donors included roughly 84% of the 398 genotyped donors. The study aimed to test whether signatures of past pathogen exposure could be identified by cataloging public T cell receptors. The study profiled the T cell repertoires of 500 to 800 subjects by immunosequencing and related them to cytomegalovirus serostatus. Along with the approximately 700-subject first cohort, a separate validation cohort of over a hundred different subjects was used. To predict cytomegalovirus infection status, the study brought together high-throughput TCR immunosequencing, statistical association of individual TCRs with disease status, and machine learning. A later analysis re-analyzed previously published TCR beta repertoires from 660 or so donors and added high-resolution HLA genotyping to study TCR occurrence patterns. Rather than using new phenotypic data, the later analysis identified candidate immune exposures from TCR beta sequences and from how often those sequences occurred across donors. An earlier analysis of 500 to 650 of the donors applied high-throughput TCR beta sequencing to assess whether each TCR beta V gene segment acted as functional or pseudogenic. Donor age, sex, ethnicity and CMV serostatus were compiled together with the repertoire data. Genome-wide SNP genotypes for about 65% of the roughly 700 donors were used in a later genetic analysis, which treated that subset as a discovery cohort. All discovery cohort repertoires had been generated using a single sequencing platform. HLA typing included class I and class II loci at four-digit resolution. The number of typed donors differed by locus: about 620-630 for A, B, C, DRB1 and DQB1; 522 for DQA1; 606 for DPA1; and around 470 for DPB1. Roughly five DR-DQ haplotypes were handled as single units for association and clustering, since linkage in the cohort was strong. Among some 400 genotyped donors of the cohort, an average of around 250,000 unique TCR beta nucleotide sequences was sequenced per donor, of which approximately 19% were non-productive. The paper's findings and limits, for the study overall: A group of highly shared sequence variants was considered likely to be a technical artifact of the sequencing pipeline. In vitro tests confirmed that a few of the cytomegalovirus-associated TCR beta chains recognize cytomegalovirus antigens. According to a later analysis, parvovirus B19, influenza, CMV and Epstein-Barr virus appeared linked to several top co-occurrence clusters. Only TCR beta chains were sequenced in this cohort, and the absence of alpha or paired-chain data limited detectable features. Because HLA typing was missing for some donors at each locus, association tests included only the typed subset. V-gene and J-gene trimming of TCR beta chains was associated with a missense DCLRE1C variant in a later genetic analysis, and the association was replicated in an independent cohort. In a later analysis, the rate of TCR association differed among HLA loci, with DRB1 alleles having the most associated TCRs and HLA-C alleles having the fewest. Correlated functional status among segregating V segments might reflect linkage disequilibrium, but an unknown experimental factor could not be ruled out. In a later analysis, HLA-associated TCR beta chains were found to be more clonally expanded and to have lower generation probabilities than equally common non-associated chains. When HLA alleles, especially DR and DQ, strongly co-occurred, attributing TCR associations to individual alleles was difficult. In a later analysis, most CMV-associated TCR beta chains were found to appear HLA-restricted, with HLA associations seemingly driven largely by CMV exposure. Across donors, most TCR sequences were observed very rarely, whereas some public TCRs were present in many individuals. Broadly in line with IMGT annotations, most TCR beta V segments showed up in productive rearrangements about 90% or about 30% of the time in an earlier analysis of some 590 of the donors. The only immune exposure information available for the cohort was CMV serostatus. A later analysis associated some 17,000 TCR beta sequences with specific HLA alleles at a false discovery rate of 0.05. A further reported finding was that TCR beta sequences accurately predicted the HLA-A and HLA-B alleles for most subjects in the first cohort. According to the authors, the approach could potentially be generalized to other disease states and immunological phenotypes. Sequencing depth was assumed to be roughly uniform across donors in the presence/absence analyses, though that assumption may not hold. In both the original and validation cohorts, the classifier was reported to diagnose cytomegalovirus status with high specificity and sensitivity. The 87-base-pair reads could not distinguish some IMGT-functional V segments, including TRBV6-2 and TRBV6-3, so those segments were excluded. Because counts were too low, about 15 rarely observed V segments, including chromosome 9 orphons, were left out of the earlier analysis of 587 of the donors. The study listed 150 to 200 TCR beta chains as associated with cytomegalovirus. According to a later genetic analysis, donors in an Asian-associated ancestry cluster had fewer N-insertions in productive TCRs than the roughly 660-donor mean.

Note on this clone: Its binding antigen is unknown. One base away there is no much larger clone; base qualities are not given.

V ends up 4 bases short and J 4 bases short, with an unmatched junction base count of 10. The germline V gene encodes CDR1 MGHDK and CDR2 SYGVNS. CDR3 length: 16 amino acids, cysteine to phenylalanine. Left in the record is the CDR3 DNA by itself, 48 bases read in frame from the first base. To prepare the library, the immunoSEQ multiplex PCR assay was applied. For the multiplex PCR, a mixture combining 60 forward primers for TCR Vbeta segments and 13 reverse primers for TCR Jbeta segments was used. The CDR3 region of rearranged TCR beta genes was amplified from genomic DNA by a multiplex PCR assay. The Illumina HiSeq System was used to sequence the amplified TCR beta libraries as 87-base-pair reads. Processing in the source paper ran as follows. In a later analysis, some 80 million unique TCR beta chains were counted across the 666 repertoires, and around 10 million of these chains were shared by at least two donors. To remove PCR and sequencing errors, raw reads were error-corrected and collapsed into unique sequences using a nearest-neighbor algorithm that merged closely related sequences. Alignment of CDR3 sequences to IMGT reference sequences was used to assign V, D and J gene segments. For a sequence to be retained, at least a six-nucleotide match to both a V gene segment and a J gene segment was required. Rearrangements were classified as productive when the CDR3 lacked stop codons and remained in frame with V and J, and all other rearrangements were classified as non-productive. Following IMGT convention, CDR3 was defined as the stretch from the second conserved V-encoded cysteine to the conserved J-encoded phenylalanine. In an earlier analysis of around 640 of the donors, sequences lacking an unambiguous match to a single V gene segment were excluded. An earlier analysis of some 500 of the donors classified V segments as functional when productive rearrangements were above 56.7% and as segregating when the standard deviation between donors was above 5%. A statistical classification framework was built to diagnose cytomegalovirus status from the catalog of TCR beta chain sequences. In a later analysis, TCR nucleotide sequences were compared against IMGT/GENE-DB human TR gene sequences so that V and J genes could be assigned. In a later analysis, CDR3 sequences and most-parsimonious VDJ recombination scenarios were assigned using the TCRdist pipeline. In a later analysis, every TCR beta chain was defined by the combination of its CDR3 amino acid sequence and its V-gene family, and reads without a unique V-gene family were dropped. To address suspected cross-contamination and a sequencing artifact, a later analysis removed a few hundred highly shared, low-generation-probability nucleotide sequences. In a later analysis, a clonal expansion index was calculated for each public chain from normalized within-repertoire ranks of inferred template counts. In a later analysis, generation probabilities were computed with a VDJ recombination model fitted to out-of-frame rearrangements, and the resulting probabilities were checked against IGoR. A later analysis scored TCR-TCR, TCR-HLA and TCR-CMV co-occurrence with hypergeometric tests, applying a repertoire-size bias correction to TCR pairs. A later analysis estimated false discovery rates by permuting HLA or CMV assignments 20 times. A later analysis grouped co-occurring TCRs with DBSCAN, adding TCRdist sequence similarity when clustering within HLA-allele-positive subsets. For co-occurrence clustering, repertoires with fewer than 30,000 or more than 120,000 public chains were excluded, along with about five repertoires with anomalous nucleotide sharing. TCRdb's version of the immuneACCESS table is confined to in-frame rearrangements and falls short of the full clone set. An unresolved V gene accounts for under half of the shortfall where checked; the remainder is of unknown origin. The D gene and trimming were derived from the DNA, and the V and J assignments and clone size from that table. Across this sample there are under 80,000 clones, with 70% to 85% seen only once. The ten largest clones add up to roughly 7.2% of the sample.

In total, 600 or so healthy bone marrow donors made up the cohort. All cohort members were sampled while nominally healthy, although unrecorded immune exposures were likely present. The donor tested CMV seronegative, placing the donor among the roughly 350 seronegative members of the cohort. Every donor gave a peripheral blood sample, and the peripheral blood mononuclear cells from that sample were used for TCR beta sequencing. The Qiagen DNeasy Blood Extraction Kit was used to extract genomic DNA from the blood cell samples. Sequences were obtained from PBMCs. The clonotype comes from a woman between 40 and 55 years old in good health and CMV-seronegative. This sequence uses TRBV25-1 and TRBJ1-1, and TRBD1 matches 9 of the central bases. The sequenced DNA: TGTGCCAGCAGTGGGGAAGGACAGGGGTATATCACTGAAGCTTTCTTT. Its amino acids are CASSGEGQGYITEAFF.